The 10 T cell receptor beta chains below were found in one sample sequenced in a study of T cell responses to AZD1222 COVID-19 vaccine. Data came from immunoSEQ multiplex PCR; TCRdb stores just in-frame clones and leaves some out. The table lists around 120,000 clones, about 92% of them singletons. Sequenced material: peripheral blood, taken on day 0 of AZD1222 vaccination. These receptors were obtained from an adult in good health.

The chain links TRBV30 to TRBJ1-2; D is ambiguous. The CDR3 runs 14 residues. Germline lookup yields CDR1 GTSNPN and CDR2 SVGIG (reference sequence). V dropped 4 bases and J dropped 4 bases, with 16 bases sitting between them. The CDR3, as DNA: TGTGCCTGGACCAGGCGGCAGTTTGGCTATGGCTACACCTTC. As protein: CAWTRRQFGYGYTF.

The J gene is TRBJ1-1, the V gene TRBV9; TRBD1 matches at 7 bases. V lost 4 bases and J lost 3; bases outside the gene matches: 9. The CDR3 is 15 residues long. Germline V gene lookup returns CDR1 SGDLS and CDR2 YYNGEE. In nucleotides, the CDR3 is TGTGCCAGCAGCCACCACCACGACAGGGACACTGAAGCTTTCTTT. Encoded protein: CASSHHHDRDTEAFF.

Regarding this clone: At one end, the junction sequence differs from germline, possibly due to a read error. V and J are TRBV10-3 and TRBJ2-7; 12 nucleotides line up with TRBD2. Germline V CDR1 and CDR2: ENHRY, SYGVKD. The length of the CDR3 is 14 residues. The chain's CDR3 is CAVRPGLAGREQYF. DNA for the CDR3: TGTGCCGTCAGACCCGGACTAGCGGGGAGGGAGCAGTACTTC.

This chain uses TRBV9 with TRBJ2-7; TRBD2 aligns across 8 bases. Germline V gene sequence: CDR1 SGDLS, CDR2 YYNGEE. With V trimmed by 1 base and J by 2 bases, 5 bases remained unmatched. CDR3 length: 15 amino acids. CDR3 region: CASSVSGSATYEQYF. CDR3 coding DNA: TGTGCCAGCAGCGTAAGCGGGAGTGCCACCTACGAGCAGTACTTC.

The chain joins TRBV19 to TRBJ1-1, with D uncertain. V was pared by 5 bases and J by 1 base, with 11 bases between. Germline V gene data show CDR1 as LNHDA and CDR2 as SQIVND (reference sequence). This CDR3 contains 14 residues. CDR3 nucleotide sequence: TGTGCCAGTAGTCCCCGGAACTGGAACACTGAAGCTTTCTTT. This gives the protein CASSPRNWNTEAFF.

The chain recombines TRBV30 with TRBJ1-2; 7 bases are shared with TRBD1. Looked up from germline, CDR1 is GTSNPN and CDR2 is SVGIG (reference sequence). CDR3 size: 15 residues. V trimming: 0 bases; J trimming: 5 bases; junction bases outside the gene matches: 9. The CDR3 here is CAWSVTGTAYYGYTF. CDR3 DNA sequence: TGTGCCTGGAGTGTCACCGGGACAGCTTATTATGGCTACACCTTC.

This clone came up once. The chain joins TRBV2 to TRBJ1-1; no clear D. V shed 2 bases and J shed 1 base, with 5 bases lying between them. Germline V gene data show CDR1 as SNHLY and CDR2 as FYNNEI. The CDR3 extends over 13 amino acids. For the CDR3, the DNA is TGTGCCAGCAGTGAACCCCCGAACACTGAAGCTTTCTTT. Protein: CASSEPPNTEAFF.

V usage is TRBV19 and J usage is TRBJ1-3; tentatively, D is TRBD1 (5 bases). Germline V gene data show CDR1 as LNHDA and CDR2 as SQIVND (reference sequence). The V end lost 7 bases, the J end lost 7 bases, and 26 bases lay between the germline ends. This CDR3 region has 17 residues. As DNA, the CDR3 is TGTGCCAGTACCCTCCGGGACCCTGGCCCCTTGAGCAACACCATATATTTT. Translating it yields CASTLRDPGPLSNTIYF.

The chain has TRBV7-9 and TRBJ1-3; possibly TRBD1 for D (6 bases). This CDR3 comprises 15 residues. Germline lookup yields CDR1 SEHNR and CDR2 FQNEAQ (reference sequence). The V end lost 5 bases, the J end lost 4 bases, and 15 bases lay between the germline ends. This CDR3 is CASSPPGTLGNTIYF. As DNA, the CDR3 is TGTGCCAGCAGCCCGCCAGGGACACTCGGAAACACCATATATTTT.

The sample holds one count of this clone. J is TRBJ2-5 and V is TRBV7-8; D is perhaps TRBD2 (6 bases). This CDR3 region has 14 residues. CDR1 is SGHVS and CDR2 is FQNEAQ in the germline V gene. V was clipped by 0 bases and J by 1 base, with 6 bases between them. CDR3 in DNA: TGTGCCAGCAGCTTAGCGGAGGGCCAAGAGACCCAGTACTTC. This encodes CASSLAEGQETQYF. Together with reference TRBV7-8 and TRBJ2-5, the CDR3 gives the full variable domain: GAGVSQSPRYKVAKRGQDVALRCDPISGHVSLFWYQQALGQGPEFLTYFQNEAQLDKSGLPSDRFFAERPEGSVSTLKIQRTQQEDSAVYLCASSLAEGQETQYFGPGTRLLVL.